This T cell receptor (beta chain) was retrieved from a study of early T cells in non-severe SARS-CoV-2 infection. Study findings and constraints: Matches to VDJdb favored anti-spike CD8 responses and missed private and CD4 specificities.

Each single cDNA molecule received a unique molecular identifier. TCRdb reprocessed the 5' RACE reads with MiXCR, giving one entry per CDR3 protein. The table has about 99,000 distinct CDR3 sequences, around a sixth seen once. As for this clonotype: Its antigen is undetermined.

From germline, CDR1 is SGHAT and CDR2 FQNNGV. Unmatched junction bases numbered 6, after V lost 1 base and J lost 3 bases. CDR3 size: 15 residues. The TCR comes from an adult who was a healthcare worker with PCR-confirmed SARS-CoV-2 infection or an uninfected control (not recorded which). Material for sequencing was whole blood. The chain joins TRBV11-2 to TRBJ2-7; TRBD2 aligns across 7 bases. The CDR3 here is CASSLGLAAYYEQYF. The DNA of the CDR3 is TGTGCCAGCAGCTTAGGGCTAGCGGCTTACTACGAGCAGTACTTC.